One and the same sample provided the 9 T cell receptor beta chains below, sequenced in a study of blood T cell repertoires in COVID-19. Sequenced by immunoSEQ multiplex PCR; TCRdb stores in-frame clones only, minus some. The sample has fewer than 200,000 clones; around 78% are singletons. What was sequenced was PBMCs or T cells enriched from blood (not recorded which). These receptors all come from a woman between 50 and 59 years old who had recovered from COVID-19.

About this clone itself: The sample carries other DNA sequences with the same CDR3. This sequence joins TRBV5-6 and TRBJ1-6; TRBD1 matches 7 bases. V trimming: 0 bases; J trimming: 7 bases; junction bases outside the gene matches: 1. CDR3 length: 14 amino acids. Germline V gene data show CDR1 as SGHDT and CDR2 as YYEEEE. The CDR3 is CASSLGQGNSPLHF. The CDR3 bases are TGTGCCAGCAGCTTGGGACAGGGAAATTCACCCCTCCACTTT.

The sample holds one count of this clone. V is TRBV27 and J is TRBJ2-3, with 12 bases lining up with TRBD2. V was clipped by 5 bases and J by 2 bases; unmatched bases: 14. The CDR3 covers 19 residues. The V gene's germline CDR1 is MNHEY and CDR2 SMNVEV (reference sequence). CDR3 in amino acids: CASSHRPTSGSEYTDTQYF. CDR3 in DNA: TGTGCCAGCAGTCACCGCCCGACTAGCGGGAGTGAATACACAGATACGCAGTATTTT.

The rearrangement uses TRBV5-1 and TRBJ2-3, with 9 bases lining up with TRBD1. The CDR3 spans 16 residues. The germline V gene has CDR1 SGHRS and CDR2 YFSETQ. V gave up 4 bases and J gave up 1 base; unmatched junction bases: 7. CDR3 in amino acids: CASSPDRGSGTDTQYF. CDR3 DNA: TGCGCCAGCAGCCCGGACAGGGGATCGGGCACAGATACGCAGTATTTT.

This chain uses TRBV2 with TRBJ1-4, with TRBD1 identical over 8 bases. V was pared by 6 bases and J by 8 bases, with 11 bases of the junction left unmatched. Germline CDR1 SNHLY, CDR2 FYNNEI. The CDR3 spans 15 residues. Here the CDR3 DNA reads TGTGCCAGCAGGGCTACTGACAGGGGTGGAGAAAAACTGTTTTTT. Translating it yields CASRATDRGGEKLFF.

The chain has TRBV18 and TRBJ2-3, with TRBD1 matching over 7 bases. Germline values: CDR1 KGHSH, CDR2 LQKENI. The CDR3 extends over 13 amino acids. The J segment lost 4 bases and the V segment lost 3 bases, leaving 1 base of the junction unmatched. The CDR3 region has the DNA TGTGCCAGCTCACCGACAGGGTCAGATACGCAGTATTTT. It codes for CASSPTGSDTQYF. Filled out from reference TRBV18 and TRBJ2-3, the complete variable domain reads NAGVMQNPRHLVRRRGQEARLRCSPMKGHSHVYWYRQLPEEGLKFMVYLQKENIIDESGMPKERFSAEFPKEGPSILRIQQVVRGDSAAYFCASSPTGSDTQYFGPGTRLTVL.

The J gene is TRBJ2-5, the V gene TRBV6-5; D might be TRBD2 (5 bases). From germline, CDR1 is MNHEY and CDR2 SVGAGI. The CDR3 runs 16 residues. The V end was cut by 2 bases, the J end by 4 bases, with 17 bases between. This CDR3 reads CASSYGRRPKTETQYF. DNA for the CDR3: TGTGCCAGCAGTTACGGGCGGAGGCCCAAGACAGAGACCCAGTACTTC.

The V and J genes are TRBV5-6 and TRBJ2-1, with TRBD2 identical over 13 bases. Germline CDR1 is SGHDT and CDR2 is YYEEEE. The J segment lost 0 bases and the V segment lost 5 bases, leaving 2 bases of the junction unmatched. The CDR3 loop spans 16 amino acids. CDR3 loop: CASRRTSGSSYNEQFF. The CDR3 DNA reads TGTGCCAGCAGGAGGACTAGCGGGAGCTCCTACAATGAGCAGTTCTTC.

Here the CDR3 DNA reads TGCGCCAGCAGCTCCCAGGGGCGTACCGGGGAGCTGTTTTTT. This translates into CASSSQGRTGELFF. The J gene is TRBJ2-2, the V gene TRBV5-1; the D gene is possibly TRBD1 (6 bases). The CDR3 totals 14 residues. Between the trimmed V and J ends, which lost 3 bases and 5 bases, there was a span of 11 bases. Looked up from germline, CDR1 is SGHRS and CDR2 is YFSETQ. Supplemented by reference TRBV5-1 and TRBJ2-2, the full variable domain reads KAGVTQTPRYLIKTRGQQVTLSCSPISGHRSVSWYQQTPGQGLQFLFEYFSETQRNKGNFPGRFSGRQFSNSRSEMNVSTLELGDSALYLCASSSQGRTGELFFGEGSRLTVL.

The chain employs TRBV7-2 and TRBJ2-1; tentative D call: TRBD1 (6 bases). The CDR3 loop spans 15 amino acids. The germline V gene has CDR1 SGHTA and CDR2 FQGNSA. Trimming stripped 5 bases from V and 6 bases from J, with 17 bases between. Here the CDR3 DNA reads TGTGCCAGCAGCCCCAGGGGTAGGAGGACCAATGAGCAGTTCTTC. It specifies CASSPRGRRTNEQFF.